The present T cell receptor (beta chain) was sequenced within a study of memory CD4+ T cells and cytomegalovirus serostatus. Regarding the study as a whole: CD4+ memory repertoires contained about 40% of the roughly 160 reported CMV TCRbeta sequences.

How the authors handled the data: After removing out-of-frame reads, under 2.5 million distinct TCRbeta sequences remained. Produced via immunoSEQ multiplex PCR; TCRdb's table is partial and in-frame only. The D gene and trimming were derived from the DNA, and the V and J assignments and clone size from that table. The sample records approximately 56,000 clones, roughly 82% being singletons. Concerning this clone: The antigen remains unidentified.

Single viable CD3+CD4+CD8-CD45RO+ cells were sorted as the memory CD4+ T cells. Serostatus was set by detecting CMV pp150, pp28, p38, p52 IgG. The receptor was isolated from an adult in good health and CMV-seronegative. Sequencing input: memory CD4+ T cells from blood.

CDR3 amino acids: CASSPPGTRTSNYGYTF. The CDR3 DNA reads TGTGCCAGCTCACCACCGGGAACGCGAACCTCTAACTATGGCTACACCTTC. The chain couples TRBV18 to TRBJ1-2; no reliable D call. The CDR3 runs to 17 residues. Germline CDR1 is KGHSH and CDR2 is LQKENI. The germline V and J ends were trimmed by 0 bases and 0 bases, with 14 bases remaining between them.